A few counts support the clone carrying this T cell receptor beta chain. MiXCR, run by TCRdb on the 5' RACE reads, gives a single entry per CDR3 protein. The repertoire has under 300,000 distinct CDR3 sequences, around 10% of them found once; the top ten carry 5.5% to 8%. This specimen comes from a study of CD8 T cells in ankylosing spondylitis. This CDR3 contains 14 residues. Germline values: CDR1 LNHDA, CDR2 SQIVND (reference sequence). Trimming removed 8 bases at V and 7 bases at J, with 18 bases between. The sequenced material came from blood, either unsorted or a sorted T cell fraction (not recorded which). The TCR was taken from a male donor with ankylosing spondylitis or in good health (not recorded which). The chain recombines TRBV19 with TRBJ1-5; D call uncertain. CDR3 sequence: CASALNTGPQPQHF. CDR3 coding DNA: TGTGCCAGTGCGCTTAACACGGGCCCACAGCCCCAGCATTTT. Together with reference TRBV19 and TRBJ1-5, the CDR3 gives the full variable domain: DGGITQSPKYLFRKEGQNVTLSCEQNLNHDAMYWYRQDPGQGLRLIYYSQIVNDFQKGDIAEGYSVSREKKESFPLTVTSAQKNPTAFYLCASALNTGPQPQHFGDGTRLSIL.